These T cell receptor beta chains were read from a single sample in a study of OX40 agonist ivuxolimab in advanced cancers. Clones were read by immunoSEQ multiplex PCR, and TCRdb kept only the in-frame ones, dropping some. The profile shows some 10,000 clones, around 79% of them singletons. This specimen consisted of CD4+ or CD8+ T cells sorted from blood, obtained in a trial of the OX40 agonist ivuxolimab. The source is an adult with an advanced solid tumor such as melanoma, head and neck, liver or kidney cancer. Each CDR3 is given with its conserved first and last residue. D genes are given only for firm matches. Size is omitted from some rows. Given values are once, few, many or a class for expanded clones.

DNA,CDR3,J,V,size,D
TGTGCCAGCAGCTTGAGCAGGACTGCAAGCCTTCCTGGAGCCAACGTCCTGACTTTC,CASSLSRTASLPGANVLTF,TRBJ2-6,TRBV5-6,once,-
TGTGCCAGCCGAACTACGACAGGGCGATACGAGCAGTACTTC,CASRTTTGRYEQYF,TRBJ2-7,TRBV27,-,TRBD1
TGTGCCAGCAGTTCCGCAGGGGCCCCCTACAATGAGCAGTTCTTC,CASSSAGAPYNEQFF,TRBJ2-1,TRBV7-9,-,-
TGCGCCAGCAGCTACCTGACAGGACTCCCCTACGAGCAGTACTTC,CASSYLTGLPYEQYF,TRBJ2-7,TRBV5-1,-,-
TGTGCCAGCAGCACGTCGGGACCGTCGGGAGGCTACACCTTC,CASSTSGPSGGYTF,TRBJ1-2,TRBV7-7,-,-
TGCGCCAGCAGCCTTACCGGGACTGAAGGTCTGGGCTCCTACAATGAGCAGTTCTTC,CASSLTGTEGLGSYNEQFF,TRBJ2-1,TRBV4-1,-,-
TGTGCCAGCAGCCCCGTTCGACTTGAGACCCAGTACTTC,CASSPVRLETQYF,TRBJ2-5,TRBV7-9,-,-
TGTGCCAGCAGCGTAGACAGGGACCCTACCGAGCAGTACTTC,CASSVDRDPTEQYF,TRBJ2-7,TRBV9,-,-
TGCGCCAGCAGCGGGAAAAGACAGATCTTCACCTCCACCGGGGAGCTGTTTTTT,CASSGKRQIFTSTGELFF,TRBJ2-2,TRBV5-1,-,-
TGTGCCAGCAGCCAAGGGAGTAGCGGGAGTTCCTACAATGAGCAGTTCTTC,CASSQGSSGSSYNEQFF,TRBJ2-1,TRBV14,-,TRBD2
TGTGCCAGCAGCTTTCCAGGGGGAGAGACCCAGTACTTC,CASSFPGGETQYF,TRBJ2-5,TRBV7-9,-,TRBD1
TGTGCCACCAGCGAGGGACTTTCTTACACCGGGGAGCCGTTTTTT,CATSEGLSYTGEPFF,TRBJ2-2,TRBV15,-,-
TGTGCCAGCAGCCTAGCGGGAGAGTTGCACAATGAGCAGTTCTTC,CASSLAGELHNEQFF,TRBJ2-1,TRBV11-1,-,TRBD2
TGTGCCAGCAGTTTATCAGGGGGACTAGGTCAGCCCCAGCATTTT,CASSLSGGLGQPQHF,TRBJ1-5,TRBV27,-,-
TGTGCCAGCAGGACGGCGGGGGAAGTTGGAGAGACCCAGTACTTC,CASRTAGEVGETQYF,TRBJ2-5,TRBV28,-,TRBD2
TGTGCCAGCAGCTCAACATCGGGGGGCTGGGAGACCCAGTACTTC,CASSSTSGGWETQYF,TRBJ2-5,TRBV7-2,-,-
TGTGCCAGCAGCTCAACTAGCGGGAGGGCCTCATACAATGAGCAGTTCTTC,CASSSTSGRASYNEQFF,TRBJ2-1,TRBV27,-,TRBD2
TGTGCCAGCAGTTCAACTCCGGGAGGACACGTTTTTGAGCAGTTCTTC,CASSSTPGGHVFEQFF,TRBJ2-1,TRBV27,-,TRBD2
TGCGCCAGCAGCCAAGCCGAGGACTACGAGCAGTACTTC,CASSQAEDYEQYF,TRBJ2-7,TRBV4-3,-,-
TGTGCCTGGAGCCCCCGGTACAATGAGCAGTTCTTC,CAWSPRYNEQFF,TRBJ2-1,TRBV30,medium-sized,-
TGTGCCAGTAGTATAGGGAAGTTTCCCGAGACTCGCCAGCCCCAGCATTTT,CASSIGKFPETRQPQHF,TRBJ1-5,TRBV19,-,-
TGCAGCGTTGCGGGCGGGACAGGAGACTACGAGCAGTACTTC,CSVAGGTGDYEQYF,TRBJ2-7,TRBV29-1,-,TRBD1
TGTGCCACCCAGCACTCCGCCACAGATACGCAGTATTTT,CATQHSATDTQYF,TRBJ2-3,TRBV2,-,-
TGTGCCAGTAACGGCAGGGACACATCCTACGAGCAGTACTTC,CASNGRDTSYEQYF,TRBJ2-7,TRBV19,-,-
TGTGCCAGCAGCTTAGAATACCTGGCGGGCACTGAAGCTTTCTTT,CASSLEYLAGTEAFF,TRBJ1-1,TRBV7-8,once,-
TGTGCCAGCAGCGTAGAGGGACGGGGGGTCACAGATACGCAGTATTTT,CASSVEGRGVTDTQYF,TRBJ2-3,TRBV9,-,TRBD2
TGTGCCAGCAGTTACTCGGAAACGGACTCTGGAAACACCATATATTTT,CASSYSETDSGNTIYF,TRBJ1-3,TRBV6-5,-,-
TGTGCCAGCAGCACGTCGGGACCGTCGGGAGGCTACACCTTC,CASSTSGPSGGYTF,TRBJ1-2,TRBV11-2,-,-
TGCAGCGTTGAAGAAGGGACAGGGGGCTTTGGCTACACCTTC,CSVEEGTGGFGYTF,TRBJ1-2,TRBV29-1,few,TRBD1
TGTGCCAGCAGTTCAGGACTAGGGAGGTACAATGAGCAGTTCTTC,CASSSGLGRYNEQFF,TRBJ2-1,TRBV28,-,TRBD2
TGTGCCAGCAGCTTACTTGGAACCGAGCAGTACTTC,CASSLLGTEQYF,TRBJ2-7,TRBV9,medium-sized,-
TGTGCCAGCAGCCCAAATCCGGGACAGGGCATTTACGAGCAGTACTTC,CASSPNPGQGIYEQYF,TRBJ2-7,TRBV7-9,-,TRBD1
TGTGCCAGTAGTATTTTCGGGGACGAGCAGTACTTC,CASSIFGDEQYF,TRBJ2-7,TRBV19,-,-
TGTGCCAGCAGCTACGGACAGCTTGCTGAAGCTTTCTTT,CASSYGQLAEAFF,TRBJ1-1,TRBV7-9,-,-
TGTGCCAGCAGCTTGGACGCGCATACGCAGTATTTT,CASSLDAHTQYF,TRBJ2-3,TRBV6-5,once,-
TGTGCCAGCAGATTTCAGCGCACCGGGGAGCTGTTTTTT,CASRFQRTGELFF,TRBJ2-2,TRBV7-9,few,-
TGTGCCAGCAGCTTAGGGACTAGCGGGAGCCTGGCTTACAATGAGCAGTTCTTC,CASSLGTSGSLAYNEQFF,TRBJ2-1,TRBV7-6,-,TRBD2
TGTGCCACCAGCAGAGATCCCGCTAGCGGGGTCTACAATGAGCAGTTCTTC,CATSRDPASGVYNEQFF,TRBJ2-1,TRBV15,-,TRBD2
TGCAGCGTTGAAGGGAGCGGGGGGCGGTGGTACGAGCAGTACTTC,CSVEGSGGRWYEQYF,TRBJ2-7,TRBV29-1,-,TRBD2
TGTGCCAGTTCAGGACGGGACTATGGCTACACCTTC,CASSGRDYGYTF,TRBJ1-2,TRBV2,-,-
TGTGCCAGCAGTAAACTAGCGGGAGTACTAAATGAGCAGTTCTTC,CASSKLAGVLNEQFF,TRBJ2-1,TRBV2,-,TRBD2
TGCGCCAGCAGTCACCGGGACAGGGGCATCAACGAGCAGTACTTC,CASSHRDRGINEQYF,TRBJ2-7,TRBV23-1,-,TRBD1
TGTGCCAGCAGCGCGGACTGGGATGGAAACACCATATATTTT,CASSADWDGNTIYF,TRBJ1-3,TRBV7-8,once,-
TGTGCCAGCAGCGCAAACCTTCTAGCGGGAGGGTACCAAGAGACCCAGTACTTC,CASSANLLAGGYQETQYF,TRBJ2-5,TRBV9,-,TRBD2
TGTGCCAGCAGCTGGGTTACAGGGGCTAATGAAAAACTGTTTTTT,CASSWVTGANEKLFF,TRBJ1-4,TRBV28,-,TRBD1